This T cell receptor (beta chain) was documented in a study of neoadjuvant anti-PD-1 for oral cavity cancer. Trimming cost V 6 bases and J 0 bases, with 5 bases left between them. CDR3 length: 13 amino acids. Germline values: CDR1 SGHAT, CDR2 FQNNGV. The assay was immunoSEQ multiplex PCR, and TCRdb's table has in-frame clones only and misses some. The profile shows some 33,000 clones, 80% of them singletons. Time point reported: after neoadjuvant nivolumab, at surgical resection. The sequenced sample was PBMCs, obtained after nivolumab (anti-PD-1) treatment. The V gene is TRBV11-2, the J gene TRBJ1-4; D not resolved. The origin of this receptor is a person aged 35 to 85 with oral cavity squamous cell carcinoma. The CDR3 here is CASRRATNEKLFF. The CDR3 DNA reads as TGTGCCAGCAGACGAGCAACTAATGAAAAACTGTTTTTT.